Many counts were recorded for the clone carrying this T cell receptor (beta chain). The antigen is not known. The germline gives CDR1 SGHAT, CDR2 FQNNGV. This CDR3 region has 15 residues. The trim removed 6 bases at V and 4 bases at J, leaving 7 bases unmatched. Individual cDNA molecules were tagged with unique molecular identifiers. One entry per CDR3 protein, called by TCRdb with MiXCR from the 5' RACE reads. Counted here are more than 65,000 distinct CDR3 sequences, approximately 13% occurring once; the ten biggest clones make up over 0.95%. The data are from a study of early T cells in non-severe SARS-CoV-2 infection. Study context: Investigators sequenced bulk RNA drawn from unsorted whole blood, and chains remained unpaired.

Notes on the study in general: A preference for anti-spike CD8 responses marked VDJdb matching, which missed private and CD4 specificities.

The sequence came from an adult who was a healthcare worker with PCR-confirmed SARS-CoV-2 infection or an uninfected control (not recorded which). Specimen: whole blood. The chain uses TRBV11-2 and TRBJ2-3; 10 nucleotides match TRBD1. This CDR3 reads CASSYRDRGPDTQYF. The CDR3 nucleotides are TGTGCCAGCAGTTACCGGGACAGGGGTCCAGATACGCAGTATTTT.